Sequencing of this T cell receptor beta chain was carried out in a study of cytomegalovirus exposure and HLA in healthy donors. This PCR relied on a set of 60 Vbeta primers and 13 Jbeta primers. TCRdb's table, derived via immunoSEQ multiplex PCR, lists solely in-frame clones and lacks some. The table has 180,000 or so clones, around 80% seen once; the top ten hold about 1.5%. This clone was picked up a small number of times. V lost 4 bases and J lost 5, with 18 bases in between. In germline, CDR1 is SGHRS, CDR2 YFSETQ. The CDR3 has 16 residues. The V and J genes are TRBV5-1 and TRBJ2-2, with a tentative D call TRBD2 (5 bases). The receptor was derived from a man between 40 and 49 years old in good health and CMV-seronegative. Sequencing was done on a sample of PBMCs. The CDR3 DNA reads TGCGCCAGCAGCGAGGCCCCCCTCCCGGGGACCGGGGAGCTGTTTTTT. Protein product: CASSEAPLPGTGELFF.